Listed below are T cell receptor beta chains from one sample, sequenced in a study of beta chain features in type 1 diabetes. Here immunoSEQ multiplex PCR was the method, and the copy in TCRdb shows in-frame clones only, minus some. Of roughly 160,000 clones detected, 6.5% to 10% appear once; the ten largest clones hold approximately 0.54%. Source material: central memory CD4+ T cells from blood. All receptors derive from a young woman with type 1 diabetes. CDR3s include the opening cysteine and the closing phenylalanine or tryptophan. The D gene is left open where the match is weak. Clone sizes are given selectively: once, few, many, or a class where the clone is expanded.

CDR3 protein,CDR3 DNA,J gene,V gene,D gene,CDR3 length,clone size
CSVGLASTDTQYF,TGCAGCGTTGGTCTAGCCTCCACAGATACGCAGTATTTT,TRBJ2-3,TRBV29-1,-,13,-
CASSLLTSGSGEQYF,TGTGCCAGCAGCCTACTGACTAGCGGGAGCGGCGAGCAGTACTTC,TRBJ2-7,TRBV5-4,TRBD2,15,-
CASSPPGTSGGYEQFF,TGTGCCAGCTCACCACCCGGGACTAGCGGGGGGTATGAGCAGTTCTTC,TRBJ2-1,TRBV18,TRBD2,16,-
CASSLEGDGYTF,TGTGCCAGCAGCTTGGAGGGTGATGGCTACACCTTC,TRBJ1-2,TRBV11-2,-,12,few
CASGWTGAVNTEAFF,TGTGCCAGTGGTTGGACAGGGGCCGTGAACACTGAAGCTTTCTTT,TRBJ1-1,TRBV19,TRBD1,15,-
CASSLDRRSEQYF,TGTGCCAGCAGCTTAGACCGCCGGAGCGAGCAGTACTTC,TRBJ2-7,TRBV7-7,-,13,few
CAWKGGGGYEQYF,TGTGCCTGGAAAGGGGGGGGCGGCTACGAGCAGTACTTC,TRBJ2-7,TRBV30,-,13,-
CASSQGPTGTRFIDEQFF,TGTGCCAGCAGCCAAGGGCCCACCGGGACTAGATTTATCGATGAGCAGTTCTTC,TRBJ2-1,TRBV14,TRBD2,18,few
CASSLAGGHTQYF,TGTGCCAGCAGCTTAGCGGGGGGACATACGCAGTATTTT,TRBJ2-3,TRBV7-9,-,13,many
CASTSGQGQGRGEQYF,TGTGCCAGCACTAGTGGACAGGGGCAGGGCCGAGGCGAGCAGTACTTC,TRBJ2-7,TRBV28,TRBD1,16,-
CAWSSSTLPYNEQFF,TGTGCCTGGAGTTCTTCGACACTTCCCTACAATGAGCAGTTCTTC,TRBJ2-1,TRBV30,-,15,few
CASNSAGGGSYEQYF,TGTGCCAGCAATAGTGCAGGGGGAGGCTCCTACGAGCAGTACTTC,TRBJ2-7,TRBV6-5,-,15,-
CASSWGVDEQFF,TGCGCCAGCAGCTGGGGGGTGGATGAGCAGTTCTTC,TRBJ2-1,TRBV5-1,-,12,-
CTSSLGTSGRFSHEQYF,TGCACCAGCAGCCTCGGGACTAGCGGGAGATTTTCCCACGAGCAGTACTTC,TRBJ2-7,TRBV1,-,17,-
CTTPGQGQETQYF,TGCACCACTCCGGGACAGGGACAAGAGACCCAGTACTTC,TRBJ2-5,TRBV1,-,13,few
CASSLPGILGYEQYF,TGTGCCAGCAGCTTGCCAGGTATTCTTGGGTACGAGCAGTACTTC,TRBJ2-7,TRBV5-6,-,15,few
CASSPAGDIQYF,TGTGCCAGCAGCCCCGCAGGGGACATTCAGTACTTC,TRBJ2-4,TRBV7-9,-,12,many
CASSLWAGISNEQFF,TGTGCCAGCAGCTTATGGGCAGGGATTAGCAATGAGCAGTTCTTC,TRBJ2-1,TRBV7-3,-,15,-
CASTGLAGGPTDTQYF,TGTGCCAGCACGGGACTAGCGGGAGGCCCCACAGATACGCAGTATTTT,TRBJ2-3,TRBV2,TRBD2,16,-
CASSAGSYEQYF,TGTGCCAGCAGCGCAGGGTCCTACGAGCAGTACTTC,TRBJ2-7,TRBV28,-,12,few
CAISDGGTSGANVLTF,TGTGCCATCAGCGACGGCGGTACCTCTGGGGCCAACGTCCTGACTTTC,TRBJ2-6,TRBV10-3,-,16,-
CAISGRTGYTGELFF,TGTGCCATCAGTGGCAGGACAGGCTACACCGGGGAGCTGTTTTTT,TRBJ2-2,TRBV10-3,TRBD1,15,-
CASSPGTSGQETQYF,TGTGCCAGCAGTCCCGGGACTAGCGGACAAGAGACCCAGTACTTC,TRBJ2-5,TRBV6-5,TRBD2,15,-
CASSSRPQGEQPQHF,TGTGCCAGCAGCTCACGGCCACAGGGGGAACAGCCCCAGCATTTT,TRBJ1-5,TRBV11-3,TRBD1,15,-
CASSPMAGTQAYNEQFF,TGCGCCAGCAGCCCCATGGCGGGGACCCAAGCATACAATGAGCAGTTCTTC,TRBJ2-1,TRBV5-1,-,17,few
CASSQDERGGTGELFF,TGCGCCAGCAGCCAAGATGAACGAGGTGGCACCGGGGAGCTGTTTTTT,TRBJ2-2,TRBV4-3,-,16,-
CATSRDLGAGGYTF,TGTGCCACCAGCAGAGATCTGGGGGCCGGAGGCTACACCTTC,TRBJ1-2,TRBV15,-,14,-
CASSLAGGGAGELFF,TGTGCCAGCAGCTTGGCGGGAGGGGGGGCCGGGGAGCTGTTTTTT,TRBJ2-2,TRBV5-4,TRBD2,15,few
CASSLRVPRHEYF,TGTGCCAGCAGTCTCAGGGTTCCTCGTCATGAGTACTTC,TRBJ2-5,TRBV28,-,13,-
CASSRGLSGGDQETQYF,TGTGCCAGCAGTCGGGGTCTCTCTGGGGGGGACCAAGAGACCCAGTACTTC,TRBJ2-5,TRBV25-1,TRBD2,17,-
CASKGQGASYEQYF,TGTGCCAGCAAGGGACAGGGGGCCTCCTACGAGCAGTACTTC,TRBJ2-7,TRBV14,TRBD1,14,-
CASSRTGAGANVLTF,TGTGCCAGCAGTCGGACAGGAGCTGGGGCCAACGTCCTGACTTTC,TRBJ2-6,TRBV5-6,TRBD1,15,-
CASSLDLTALYGYTF,TGTGCCAGCAGCTTGGACTTGACAGCACTCTATGGCTACACCTTC,TRBJ1-2,TRBV5-8,-,15,few
CASSLHGANTGELFF,TGTGCCAGCAGCTTACACGGGGCGAACACCGGGGAGCTGTTTTTT,TRBJ2-2,TRBV11-2,-,15,-
CASSLAAGTNNEQFF,TGTGCCAGCAGCTTAGCCGCCGGGACTAACAATGAGCAGTTCTTC,TRBJ2-1,TRBV7-2,TRBD2,15,-
CASSPEDSLAKNIQYF,TGTGCCAGCAGCCCAGAGGACAGCCTAGCCAAAAACATTCAGTACTTC,TRBJ2-4,TRBV6-6,-,16,few
CASSLLSPGQGTYEQYF,TGTGCCAGCAGCCTCTTATCGCCGGGACAGGGAACCTACGAGCAGTACTTC,TRBJ2-7,TRBV27,TRBD1,17,-
CASSQGVGTGYEQYF,TGCGCCAGCAGCCAAGGAGTGGGGACAGGGTACGAGCAGTACTTC,TRBJ2-7,TRBV4-3,TRBD1,15,-